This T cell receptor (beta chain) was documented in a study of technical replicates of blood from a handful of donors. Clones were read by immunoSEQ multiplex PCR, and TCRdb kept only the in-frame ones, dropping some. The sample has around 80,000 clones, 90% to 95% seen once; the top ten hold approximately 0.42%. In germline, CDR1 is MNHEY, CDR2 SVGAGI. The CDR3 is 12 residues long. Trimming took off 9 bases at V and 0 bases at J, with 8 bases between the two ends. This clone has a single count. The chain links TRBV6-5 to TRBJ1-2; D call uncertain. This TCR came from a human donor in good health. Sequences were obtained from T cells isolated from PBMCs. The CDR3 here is CASRVANYGYTF. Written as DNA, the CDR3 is TGTGCCAGTAGAGTAGCTAACTATGGCTACACCTTC.